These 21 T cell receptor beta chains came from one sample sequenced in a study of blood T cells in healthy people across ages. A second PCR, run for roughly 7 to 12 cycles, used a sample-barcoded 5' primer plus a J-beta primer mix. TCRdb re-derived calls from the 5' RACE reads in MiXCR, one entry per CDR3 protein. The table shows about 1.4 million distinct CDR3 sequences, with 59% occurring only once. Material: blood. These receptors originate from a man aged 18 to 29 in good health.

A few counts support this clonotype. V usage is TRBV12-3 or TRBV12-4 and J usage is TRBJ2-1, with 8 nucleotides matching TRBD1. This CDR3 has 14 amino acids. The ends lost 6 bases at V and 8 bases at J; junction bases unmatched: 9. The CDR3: CASSRQGSLYEQFF. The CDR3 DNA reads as TGTGCCAGCAGCAGACAGGGGTCCCTTTATGAGCAGTTCTTC.

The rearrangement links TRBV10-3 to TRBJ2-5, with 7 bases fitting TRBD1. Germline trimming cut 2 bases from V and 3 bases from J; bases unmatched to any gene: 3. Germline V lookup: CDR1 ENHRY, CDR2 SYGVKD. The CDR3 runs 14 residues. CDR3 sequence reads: CAISERDSKETQYF. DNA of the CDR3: TGTGCCATCAGTGAGCGGGACAGCAAAGAGACCCAGTACTTC.

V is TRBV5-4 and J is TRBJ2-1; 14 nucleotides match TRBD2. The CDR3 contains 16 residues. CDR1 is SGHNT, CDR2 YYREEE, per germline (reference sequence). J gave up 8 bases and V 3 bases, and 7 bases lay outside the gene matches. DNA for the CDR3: TGTGCCAGCAGCTGGGGGCCGGGACTAGCGGGAGATGAGCAGTTCTTC. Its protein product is CASSWGPGLAGDEQFF.

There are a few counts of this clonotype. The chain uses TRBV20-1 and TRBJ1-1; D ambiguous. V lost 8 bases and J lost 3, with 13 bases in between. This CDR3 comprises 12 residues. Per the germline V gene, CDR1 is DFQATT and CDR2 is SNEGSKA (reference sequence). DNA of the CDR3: TGCAGTTCCCGACTCCGGGACACTGAAGCTTTCTTT. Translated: CSSRLRDTEAFF.

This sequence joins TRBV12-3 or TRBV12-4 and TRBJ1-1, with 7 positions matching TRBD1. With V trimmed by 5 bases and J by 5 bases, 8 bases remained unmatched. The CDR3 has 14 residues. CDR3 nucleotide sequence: TGTGCCAGCAGTCCGTGGGCAGGGGGAACTGAAGCTTTCTTT. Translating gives CASSPWAGGTEAFF.

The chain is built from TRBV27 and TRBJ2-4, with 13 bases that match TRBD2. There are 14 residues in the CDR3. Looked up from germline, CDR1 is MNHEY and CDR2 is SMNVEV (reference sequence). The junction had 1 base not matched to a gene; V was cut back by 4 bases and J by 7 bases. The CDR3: CASSSLAGGNIQYF. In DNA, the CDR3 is TGTGCCAGCAGTTCACTAGCGGGAGGGAACATTCAGTACTTC.

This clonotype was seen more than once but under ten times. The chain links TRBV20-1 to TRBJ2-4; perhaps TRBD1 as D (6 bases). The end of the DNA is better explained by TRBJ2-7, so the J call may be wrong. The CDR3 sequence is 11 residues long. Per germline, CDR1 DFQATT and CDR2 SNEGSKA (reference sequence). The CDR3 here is CSATRGYEQYF. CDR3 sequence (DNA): TGCAGCGCAACCAGGGGCTACGAGCAGTACTTC.

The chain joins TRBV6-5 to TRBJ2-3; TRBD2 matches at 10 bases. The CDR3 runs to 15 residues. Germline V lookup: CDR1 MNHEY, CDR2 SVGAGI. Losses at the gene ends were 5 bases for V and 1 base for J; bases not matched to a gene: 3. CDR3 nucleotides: TGTGCCAGCAGTACAACTAGCGGGGGCACAGATACGCAGTATTTT. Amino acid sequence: CASSTTSGGTDTQYF.

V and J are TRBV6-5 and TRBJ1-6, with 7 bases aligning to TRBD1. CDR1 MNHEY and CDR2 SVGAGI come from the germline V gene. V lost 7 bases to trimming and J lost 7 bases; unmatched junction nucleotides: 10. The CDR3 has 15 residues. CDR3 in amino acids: CASTTGTVENSPLHF. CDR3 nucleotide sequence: TGTGCCAGCACCACCGGGACAGTAGAAAATTCACCCCTCCACTTT.

CDR3 loop: CASSSTPVDIQYF. CDR3 in DNA: TGTGCCAGCAGCTCAACCCCAGTCGACATTCAGTACTTC. This chain joins TRBV7-2 and TRBJ2-4, with no clear D. Germline V gene sequence: CDR1 SGHTA, CDR2 FQGNSA. V gave up 4 bases and J gave up 8 bases, with 12 bases separating them. CDR3 length equals 13 residues. Looking up the rest from reference TRBV7-2 and TRBJ2-4 gives the full variable domain: GAGVSQSPSNKVTEKGKDVELRCDPISGHTALYWYRQSLGQGLEFLIYFQGNSAPDKSGLPSDRFSAERTGGSVSTLTIQRTQQEDSAVYLCASSSTPVDIQYFGAGTRLSVL.

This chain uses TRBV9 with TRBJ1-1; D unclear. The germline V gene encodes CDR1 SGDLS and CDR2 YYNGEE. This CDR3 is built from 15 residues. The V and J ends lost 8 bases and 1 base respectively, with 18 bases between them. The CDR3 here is CASRPEGRGNTEAFF. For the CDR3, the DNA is TGTGCCAGTCGGCCGGAGGGCAGAGGGAACACTGAAGCTTTCTTT.

The CDR3 loop is CASSAVGRNNEQFF. CDR3 DNA: TGCGCCAGCTCGGCTGTCGGGAGAAACAATGAGCAGTTCTTC. The rearrangement joins TRBV5-1 to TRBJ2-1; tentative D call: TRBD2 (6 bases). The germline V and J ends were trimmed by 7 bases and 5 bases, with 16 bases remaining between them. Germline CDR1 SGHRS, CDR2 YFSETQ. CDR3 length equals 14 residues.

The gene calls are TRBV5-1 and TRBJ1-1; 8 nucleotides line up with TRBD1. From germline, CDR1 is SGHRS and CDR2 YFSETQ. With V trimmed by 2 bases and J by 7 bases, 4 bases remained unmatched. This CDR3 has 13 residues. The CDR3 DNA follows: TGCGCCAGCAGCTTCAGGGGGCTTAATGAAGCTTTCTTT. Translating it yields CASSFRGLNEAFF. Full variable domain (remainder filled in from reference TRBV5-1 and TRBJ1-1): KAGVTQTPRYLIKTRGQQVTLSCSPISGHRSVSWYQQTPGQGLQFLFEYFSETQRNKGNFPGRFSGRQFSNSRSEMNVSTLELGDSALYLCASSFRGLNEAFFGQGTRLTVV.

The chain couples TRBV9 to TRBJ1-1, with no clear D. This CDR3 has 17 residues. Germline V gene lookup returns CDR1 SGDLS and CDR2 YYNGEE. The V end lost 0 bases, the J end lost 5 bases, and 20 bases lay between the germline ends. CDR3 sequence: CASSVERTGGPSTEAFF. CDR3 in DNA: TGTGCCAGCAGCGTAGAAAGAACTGGAGGGCCCAGTACTGAAGCTTTCTTT.

The CDR3 nucleotides are TGCAGTGCTAGCGGGGGGGTGAACGGTGAGCAGTTCTTC. Translating it yields CSASGGVNGEQFF. The rearrangement joins TRBV20-1 to TRBJ2-1; 8 positions agree with TRBD2. Per the germline V gene, CDR1 is DFQATT and CDR2 is SNEGSKA (reference sequence). V was pared by 3 bases and J by 9 bases, with 7 bases of the junction left unmatched. The CDR3 has 13 amino acids.

CDR3 bases: TGTGCCAGCAGTTATTACGGAGACGGGAGCTCTGGGGCCAACGTCCTGACTTTC. Translating it yields CASSYYGDGSSGANVLTF. The chain uses TRBV6-5 and TRBJ2-6; D perhaps matches TRBD2 (6 bases). The CDR3 runs 18 residues. V shed 3 bases and J shed 0 bases, with 15 bases lying between them. Germline V lookup: CDR1 MNHEY, CDR2 SVGAGI.

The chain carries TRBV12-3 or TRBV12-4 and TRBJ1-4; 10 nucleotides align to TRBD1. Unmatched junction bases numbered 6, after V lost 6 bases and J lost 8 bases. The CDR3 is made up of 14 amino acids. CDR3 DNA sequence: TGTGCCAGCAGAAGACAGGGGGCAAGAGAAAAACTGTTTTTT. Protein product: CASRRQGAREKLFF.

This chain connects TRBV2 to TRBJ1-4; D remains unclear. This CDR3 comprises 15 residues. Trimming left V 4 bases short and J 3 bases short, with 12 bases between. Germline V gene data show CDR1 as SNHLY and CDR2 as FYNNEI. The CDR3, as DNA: TGTGCCAGCAGTGCCCTAAGGTCCCCTAATGAAAAACTGTTTTTT. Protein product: CASSALRSPNEKLFF.

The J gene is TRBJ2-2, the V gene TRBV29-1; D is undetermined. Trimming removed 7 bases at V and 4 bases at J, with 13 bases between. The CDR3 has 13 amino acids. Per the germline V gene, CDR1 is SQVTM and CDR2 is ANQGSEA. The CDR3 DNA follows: TGCAGCGGTCAGATATCCAGCACCGGGGAGCTGTTTTTT. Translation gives CSGQISSTGELFF.

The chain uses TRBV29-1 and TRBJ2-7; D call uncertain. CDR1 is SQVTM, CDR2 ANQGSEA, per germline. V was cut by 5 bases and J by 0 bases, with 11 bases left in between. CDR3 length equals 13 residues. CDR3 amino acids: CSVMKPPSYEQYF. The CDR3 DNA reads TGCAGCGTTATGAAGCCTCCCTCCTACGAGCAGTACTTC.

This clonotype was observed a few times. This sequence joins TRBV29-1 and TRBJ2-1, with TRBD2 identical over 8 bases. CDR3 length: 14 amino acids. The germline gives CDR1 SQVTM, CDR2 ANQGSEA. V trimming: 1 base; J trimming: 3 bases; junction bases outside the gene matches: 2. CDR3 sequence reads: CSVEGLAGYNEQFF. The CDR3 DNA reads TGCAGCGTTGAAGGGCTAGCGGGCTACAATGAGCAGTTCTTC.